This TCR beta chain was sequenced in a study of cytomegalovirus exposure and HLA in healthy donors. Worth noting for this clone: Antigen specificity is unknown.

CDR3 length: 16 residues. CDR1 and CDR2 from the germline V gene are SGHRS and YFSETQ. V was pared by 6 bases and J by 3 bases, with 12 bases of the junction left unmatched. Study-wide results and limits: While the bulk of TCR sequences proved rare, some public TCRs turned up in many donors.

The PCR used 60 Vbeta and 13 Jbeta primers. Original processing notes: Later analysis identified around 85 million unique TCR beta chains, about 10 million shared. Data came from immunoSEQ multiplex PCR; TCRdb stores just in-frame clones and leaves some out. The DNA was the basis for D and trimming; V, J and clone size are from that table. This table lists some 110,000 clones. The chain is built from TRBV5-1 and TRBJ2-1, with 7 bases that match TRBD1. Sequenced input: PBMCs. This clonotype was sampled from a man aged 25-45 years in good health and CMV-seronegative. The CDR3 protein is CASTATLGTVYNEQFF. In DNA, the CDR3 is TGCGCCAGCACCGCGACCCTCGGGACAGTCTACAATGAGCAGTTCTTC.